These T cell receptor beta chains were read from a single sample in a study of cytomegalovirus exposure and HLA in healthy donors. TCRdb's copy holds only in-frame clones and misses some; the assay was immunoSEQ multiplex PCR. This sample has some 190,000 clones, with roughly 74% found just once. The sample taken for sequencing was PBMCs. These receptors were obtained from a woman aged 25 to 39 in good health and CMV-seropositive. Each CDR3 is given with its conserved first and last residue. Fields, in order: D gene, V gene, clone size, J gene, CDR3 DNA, CDR3 protein. A D gene is named only where the DNA matches it firmly. A row's size may be missing; if present it is once, few, many or a size class.

d_call: TRBD1; v_call: TRBV6-4; clone_size: NA; j_call: TRBJ1-2; cdr3_nt: TGTGCCAGCAGTGCCGAGACAGGGGAAAGCTATGGCTACACCTTC; cdr3_aa: CASSAETGESYGYTF
d_call: TRBD1; v_call: TRBV10-3; clone_size: NA; j_call: TRBJ2-1; cdr3_nt: TGTGCCACCCGAGACAGGGTGAGGGACAATGAGCAGTTCTTC; cdr3_aa: CATRDRVRDNEQFF
d_call: NA; v_call: TRBV11-2; clone_size: NA; j_call: TRBJ2-7; cdr3_nt: TGTGCCAGCAGCCCCCGAAGGGGGAGCGGGAATTACGAGCAGTACTTC; cdr3_aa: CASSPRRGSGNYEQYF
d_call: TRBD1; v_call: TRBV7-2; clone_size: NA; j_call: TRBJ2-1; cdr3_nt: TGTGCCAGCATTGACAGGGGGCTAAATAATGAGCAGTTCTTC; cdr3_aa: CASIDRGLNNEQFF
d_call: NA; v_call: TRBV2; clone_size: NA; j_call: TRBJ1-1; cdr3_nt: TGTGCCAGCAGTGTCGGGAGGGACACTGAAGCTTTCTTT; cdr3_aa: CASSVGRDTEAFF
d_call: NA; v_call: TRBV5-1; clone_size: NA; j_call: TRBJ1-1; cdr3_nt: TGCGCCAGCAGCTTGGACAGGGTGAGGAACACTGAAGCTTTCTTT; cdr3_aa: CASSLDRVRNTEAFF
d_call: TRBD1; v_call: TRBV5-1; clone_size: NA; j_call: TRBJ1-1; cdr3_nt: TGCGCCAGCAGCTCTGAGGGACAGGGGGCGGATAGGGCTTTCTTT; cdr3_aa: CASSSEGQGADRAFF
d_call: NA; v_call: TRBV11-3; clone_size: NA; j_call: TRBJ2-3; cdr3_nt: TGTGCCAGCAGCCTCCCTGGCGGCAAGAACACAGATACGCAGTATTTT; cdr3_aa: CASSLPGGKNTDTQYF
d_call: NA; v_call: TRBV11-2; clone_size: NA; j_call: TRBJ2-7; cdr3_nt: TGTGCCAGCAGCTTAGAGTACTACGAGCAGTACTTC; cdr3_aa: CASSLEYYEQYF
d_call: TRBD2; v_call: TRBV2; clone_size: NA; j_call: TRBJ2-7; cdr3_nt: TGTGCCAGCAGTGAAGAACTAGCGGTGTACGAGCAGTACTTC; cdr3_aa: CASSEELAVYEQYF
d_call: TRBD1; v_call: TRBV7-9; clone_size: NA; j_call: TRBJ1-5; cdr3_nt: TGTGCCAGCAGCTTAACAGGGGACAATCAGCCCCAGCATTTT; cdr3_aa: CASSLTGDNQPQHF
d_call: TRBD1; v_call: TRBV30; clone_size: NA; j_call: TRBJ2-6; cdr3_nt: TGTGCCTGGGGGACAGGGACTGGGGCCAACGTCCTGACTTTC; cdr3_aa: CAWGTGTGANVLTF
d_call: NA; v_call: TRBV28; clone_size: NA; j_call: TRBJ1-3; cdr3_nt: TGTGCCAGCAGTTTCCAGGCGAGCTCTGGAAACACCATATATTTT; cdr3_aa: CASSFQASSGNTIYF
d_call: TRBD1; v_call: TRBV19; clone_size: NA; j_call: TRBJ1-5; cdr3_nt: TGTGCCAGTAGGGTCGACAGGGAGAATCAGCCCCAGCATTTT; cdr3_aa: CASRVDRENQPQHF
d_call: NA; v_call: TRBV6-5; clone_size: NA; j_call: TRBJ2-5; cdr3_nt: TGTGCCAGCAGTTACGTCGTTGAGACCCAGTACTTC; cdr3_aa: CASSYVVETQYF
d_call: NA; v_call: TRBV7-2; clone_size: NA; j_call: TRBJ1-3; cdr3_nt: TGTGCCAGCAGCTCGTCCTTGTGGGCCGGAAACACCATATATTTT; cdr3_aa: CASSSSLWAGNTIYF
d_call: NA; v_call: TRBV21-1; clone_size: NA; j_call: TRBJ2-3; cdr3_nt: TGTGCCAGCAGCAAAGGGCCCCAGGCTAGCGGGAGGACAGATACGCAGTATTTT; cdr3_aa: CASSKGPQASGRTDTQYF
d_call: TRBD1; v_call: TRBV7-2; clone_size: NA; j_call: TRBJ1-1; cdr3_nt: TGTGCCAGCAGCCCAACATCTCGACAGGGGAGGGTGAACACTGAAGCTTTCTTT; cdr3_aa: CASSPTSRQGRVNTEAFF
d_call: NA; v_call: TRBV28; clone_size: few; j_call: TRBJ1-5; cdr3_nt: TGTGCCAGCAGTTTACTAGGGGAAGGCAATCAGCCCCAGCATTTT; cdr3_aa: CASSLLGEGNQPQHF
d_call: TRBD1; v_call: TRBV7-8; clone_size: NA; j_call: TRBJ2-3; cdr3_nt: TGTGCCAGCATCAGGGGGCGAGTCACAGATACGCAGTATTTT; cdr3_aa: CASIRGRVTDTQYF
d_call: NA; v_call: TRBV5-6; clone_size: NA; j_call: TRBJ2-2; cdr3_nt: TGTGCCAGCAGCTCGCATCTGGGGGCGGACACCGGGGAGCTGTTTTTT; cdr3_aa: CASSSHLGADTGELFF
d_call: NA; v_call: TRBV30; clone_size: NA; j_call: TRBJ2-5; cdr3_nt: TGTGCCTGGAATATGGACCGAGGGGAGACCCAGTACTTC; cdr3_aa: CAWNMDRGETQYF
d_call: NA; v_call: TRBV29-1; clone_size: NA; j_call: TRBJ2-2; cdr3_nt: TGCAGCGTTGTAGACAGGTGGTCCGGGGAGCTGTTTTTT; cdr3_aa: CSVVDRWSGELFF
d_call: NA; v_call: TRBV7-9; clone_size: few; j_call: TRBJ1-5; cdr3_nt: TGTGCCAGCAGCTCCCATCCCAGGGGCCCTATCTTTAATCAGCCCCAGCATTTT; cdr3_aa: CASSSHPRGPIFNQPQHF
d_call: TRBD2; v_call: TRBV5-4; clone_size: few; j_call: TRBJ2-6; cdr3_nt: TGTGCCAGCAGCGGATTAGCGGGGGCCTTCTCTGGGGCCAACGTCCTGACTTTC; cdr3_aa: CASSGLAGAFSGANVLTF
d_call: TRBD2; v_call: TRBV29-1; clone_size: NA; j_call: TRBJ2-3; cdr3_nt: TGCAGCGTTGTTAGGGCGGGAGGGAACCCCGGTACGCAGTATTTT; cdr3_aa: CSVVRAGGNPGTQYF
d_call: TRBD1; v_call: TRBV10-3; clone_size: once; j_call: TRBJ2-7; cdr3_nt: TGTGCCATCAGTCGGACAGGGATCACCTACGAGCAGTACTTC; cdr3_aa: CAISRTGITYEQYF
d_call: NA; v_call: TRBV2; clone_size: NA; j_call: TRBJ2-7; cdr3_nt: TGTGCCAGCAGGCCGCAGGGGACATCAAGGATGTACTTC; cdr3_aa: CASRPQGTSRMYF
d_call: TRBD1; v_call: TRBV7-9; clone_size: NA; j_call: TRBJ2-5; cdr3_nt: TGTGCCAGCAGCCCGACAGGGGGCCGGGAGACCCAGTACTTC; cdr3_aa: CASSPTGGRETQYF
d_call: NA; v_call: TRBV25-1; clone_size: once; j_call: TRBJ1-6; cdr3_nt: TGTGCCAGCAAGGGACTTGGGGATAATTCACCCCTCCACTTT; cdr3_aa: CASKGLGDNSPLHF
d_call: TRBD2; v_call: TRBV2; clone_size: NA; j_call: TRBJ2-5; cdr3_nt: TGTGCCAGCGGGCCTCGGACTAGTGGAGCAGAGACCCAGTACTTC; cdr3_aa: CASGPRTSGAETQYF
d_call: NA; v_call: TRBV7-9; clone_size: NA; j_call: TRBJ1-6; cdr3_nt: TGTGCCAGCAGCCCGGGACATAGAATGGCCCTCCACTTT; cdr3_aa: CASSPGHRMALHF
d_call: NA; v_call: TRBV6-6; clone_size: NA; j_call: TRBJ1-1; cdr3_nt: TGTGCCAGCAGCCGACAGGCCACTGAAGCTTTCTTT; cdr3_aa: CASSRQATEAFF
d_call: TRBD1; v_call: TRBV9; clone_size: NA; j_call: TRBJ2-1; cdr3_nt: TGTGCCAGCAGCGTAGGGATACTCGGGACAGGGGGTATCAATGAGCAGTTCTTC; cdr3_aa: CASSVGILGTGGINEQFF
d_call: NA; v_call: TRBV18; clone_size: NA; j_call: TRBJ1-1; cdr3_nt: TGTGCCAGCTCACCTTCCGGGGTAAACACTGAAGCTTTCTTT; cdr3_aa: CASSPSGVNTEAFF
d_call: TRBD1; v_call: TRBV7-2; clone_size: medium-sized; j_call: TRBJ1-2; cdr3_nt: TGTGCCAGCAGCATCCGGGACAGGGGGGACTATGGCTACACCTTC; cdr3_aa: CASSIRDRGDYGYTF
d_call: TRBD1; v_call: TRBV6-5; clone_size: few; j_call: TRBJ2-2; cdr3_nt: TGTGCCAGCAGTCGCGGACAGGGGGCCGGGGAGCTGTTTTTT; cdr3_aa: CASSRGQGAGELFF
d_call: NA; v_call: TRBV6-4; clone_size: NA; j_call: TRBJ2-1; cdr3_nt: TGTGCCAGCAGTGAACAGGAAAGCTCCTACAATGAGCAGTTCTTC; cdr3_aa: CASSEQESSYNEQFF
d_call: TRBD1; v_call: TRBV5-1; clone_size: NA; j_call: TRBJ1-4; cdr3_nt: TGCGCCAGCAGCCCCGGACAGGGGGAGTCGAAACTGTTTTTT; cdr3_aa: CASSPGQGESKLFF
d_call: NA; v_call: TRBV20-1; clone_size: NA; j_call: TRBJ1-5; cdr3_nt: TGCAGTGCCCAAGAGGAGGCAGTGGCGCATTTT; cdr3_aa: CSAQEEAVAHF
d_call: NA; v_call: TRBV5-6; clone_size: NA; j_call: TRBJ1-2; cdr3_nt: TGTGCCAGCAGCGGACAACAAAACTATGGCTACACCTTC; cdr3_aa: CASSGQQNYGYTF
d_call: TRBD1; v_call: TRBV5-1; clone_size: NA; j_call: TRBJ1-1; cdr3_nt: TGCGCCAGCAGCTTGCTTGTCAGGGGGGAAAACACTGAAGCTTTCTTT; cdr3_aa: CASSLLVRGENTEAFF
d_call: NA; v_call: TRBV11-1; clone_size: NA; j_call: TRBJ2-7; cdr3_nt: TGTGCCAGCAGCTTCCTGAGCTCCTACGAGCAGTACTTC; cdr3_aa: CASSFLSSYEQYF
d_call: TRBD1; v_call: TRBV6-5; clone_size: once; j_call: TRBJ2-2; cdr3_nt: TGTGCCAGCAGTTACGGGACAGGGGACCACACCGGGGAGCTGTTTTTT; cdr3_aa: CASSYGTGDHTGELFF
d_call: NA; v_call: TRBV23-1; clone_size: NA; j_call: TRBJ1-5; cdr3_nt: TGCGCCAGCAGTCAATGCGGGGACCCATACGAGGGCAATCAGCCCCAGCATTTT; cdr3_aa: CASSQCGDPYEGNQPQHF
d_call: TRBD2; v_call: TRBV5-6; clone_size: few; j_call: TRBJ2-7; cdr3_nt: TGTGCCAGCAGCTTGTGGGCGGGAGGTTTTGACATCTCCTACGAGCAGTACTTC; cdr3_aa: CASSLWAGGFDISYEQYF
d_call: TRBD1; v_call: TRBV4-1; clone_size: NA; j_call: TRBJ2-3; cdr3_nt: TGCGCCAGCAGCCGAGGAACAGGGGAACCCACAGATACGCAGTATTTT; cdr3_aa: CASSRGTGEPTDTQYF
d_call: NA; v_call: TRBV30; clone_size: NA; j_call: TRBJ1-6; cdr3_nt: TGTGCCTGGAGTGGGGAGTGGAATTCACCCCTCCACTTT; cdr3_aa: CAWSGEWNSPLHF
d_call: TRBD1; v_call: TRBV28; clone_size: NA; j_call: TRBJ1-3; cdr3_nt: TGTGCCAGCAGCTTACGGACAGGACTACCTTCTGGAAACACCATATATTTT; cdr3_aa: CASSLRTGLPSGNTIYF
d_call: NA; v_call: TRBV7-2; clone_size: NA; j_call: TRBJ1-2; cdr3_nt: TGTGCCAGCAGCTTAATCGGGTGGTCCTATGGCTACACCTTC; cdr3_aa: CASSLIGWSYGYTF
d_call: NA; v_call: TRBV6-4; clone_size: NA; j_call: TRBJ2-3; cdr3_nt: TGTGCCACCGCGGGAAGCCCCACAGATACGCAGTATTTT; cdr3_aa: CATAGSPTDTQYF
d_call: TRBD2; v_call: TRBV14; clone_size: few; j_call: TRBJ2-2; cdr3_nt: TGTGCCAGCAGCAGGGACCTAGCGGGAGGGGACACCGGGGAGCTGTTTTTT; cdr3_aa: CASSRDLAGGDTGELFF
d_call: TRBD1; v_call: TRBV27; clone_size: few; j_call: TRBJ1-2; cdr3_nt: TGTGCCAGCAGTTTATCCCCAGGGGGTAGAGGCTACACCTTC; cdr3_aa: CASSLSPGGRGYTF
d_call: NA; v_call: TRBV6-1; clone_size: NA; j_call: TRBJ1-3; cdr3_nt: TGTGCCAGCAGTGGCCGAGCGGGGCCCCCGGCGGGCACCATATATTTT; cdr3_aa: CASSGRAGPPAGTIYF
d_call: TRBD1; v_call: TRBV28; clone_size: NA; j_call: TRBJ2-1; cdr3_nt: TGTGCCAGCAGTTTGTACGGGACAGGGGCCCAAGGGCGCTCCAATGAGCAGTTCTTC; cdr3_aa: CASSLYGTGAQGRSNEQFF
d_call: NA; v_call: TRBV4-1; clone_size: once; j_call: TRBJ1-5; cdr3_nt: TGCGCCAGCAGCCATCTATTCAGGGATCTGGGTCAGCCCCAGCATTTT; cdr3_aa: CASSHLFRDLGQPQHF
d_call: TRBD2; v_call: TRBV30; clone_size: NA; j_call: TRBJ2-7; cdr3_nt: TGTGCCTATTCATCCGGGACTAGCGCTACCTACGAGCAGTACTTC; cdr3_aa: CAYSSGTSATYEQYF
d_call: NA; v_call: TRBV19; clone_size: NA; j_call: TRBJ1-2; cdr3_nt: TGTGCCAGTATCGCGGGGGGGGAAGGACTCTATGGCTACACCTTC; cdr3_aa: CASIAGGEGLYGYTF
d_call: NA; v_call: TRBV28; clone_size: NA; j_call: TRBJ1-5; cdr3_nt: TGTGCCAGCAGTTTTAGTCGCCGACAGCCCCAGCATTTT; cdr3_aa: CASSFSRRQPQHF